Shown below are 5 T cell receptor beta chains from a single sample sequenced in a study of CD8+ T cells in alopecia areata. RNA extraction and reverse transcription yielded cDNA as sequencing template. Only in-frame clones appear in the TCRdb table, and some are missing; sequencing was by immunoSEQ multiplex PCR. The table lists over 150,000 clones, approximately 57% of them singletons. Treatment: oral pan-JAK inhibitor, 5-10 mg twice daily. The sequences come from CD4+ T cells sorted from blood, collected at week 24, from a patient treated with tofacitinib. These TCRs come from a human donor with alopecia areata.

The J gene is TRBJ2-3, the V gene TRBV4-2; 9 bases align to TRBD2. Germline CDR1 reads LGHNA; CDR2 reads YNFKEQ. The CDR3 consists of 16 residues. V dropped 2 bases and J dropped 1; count of bases not matched to a gene: 4. Here the CDR3 DNA reads TGTGCCAGCAGCCAACTTAGCGGGGGCCGCACAGATACGCAGTATTTT. Translating gives CASSQLSGGRTDTQYF.

This chain connects TRBV29-1 to TRBJ1-2, with D possibly TRBD1 on 6 matching bases. From germline, CDR1 is SQVTM and CDR2 ANQGSEA. The CDR3 totals 12 residues. V was cut by 6 bases and J by 5 bases, with 13 bases left in between. This CDR3 is CSVTQGGYGYTF. CDR3 DNA sequence: TGCAGCGTGACACAGGGAGGGTATGGCTACACCTTC. Full variable domain (outside the CDR3, taken from reference TRBV29-1 and TRBJ1-2): SAVISQKPSRDICQRGTSLTIQCQVDSQVTMMFWYRQQPGQSLTLIATANQGSEATYESGFVIDKFPISRPNLTFSTLTVSNMSPEDSSIYLCSVTQGGYGYTFGSGTRLTVV.

V and J are TRBV30 and TRBJ1-6; 10 bases are a match to TRBD1. Per the germline V gene, CDR1 is GTSNPN and CDR2 is SVGIG (reference sequence). V lost 1 base to trimming and J lost 10 bases; unmatched junction nucleotides: 7. CDR3 length: 15 residues. This chain's CDR3 is CAWSGPGTGVSPLHF. DNA of the CDR3: TGTGCCTGGAGTGGGCCGGGGACAGGGGTGTCACCCCTCCACTTT.

This chain connects TRBV6-5 to TRBJ2-3, with D perhaps matching TRBD1 (5 bases). This CDR3 region has 15 residues. CDR1 is MNHEY and CDR2 is SVGAGI in the germline V gene. Trimming left V 0 bases short and J 6 bases short, with 13 bases between. The CDR3 DNA is TGTGCCAGCAGTTACTCACAGGAAAGGTCGGATACGCAGTATTTT. It specifies CASSYSQERSDTQYF.

The chain links TRBV23-1 to TRBJ1-5; D might be TRBD1 (6 bases). TRBV23-1 is an ORF; its function is uncertain. This CDR3 has 12 amino acids. With 11 bases removed from V and 6 bases from J, the gap between germline ends came to 14 bases. The CDR3 DNA sequence: TGCGCCGAGCGGGGGCCGGTTCAGCCCCAGCATTTT. As protein: CAERGPVQPQHF.